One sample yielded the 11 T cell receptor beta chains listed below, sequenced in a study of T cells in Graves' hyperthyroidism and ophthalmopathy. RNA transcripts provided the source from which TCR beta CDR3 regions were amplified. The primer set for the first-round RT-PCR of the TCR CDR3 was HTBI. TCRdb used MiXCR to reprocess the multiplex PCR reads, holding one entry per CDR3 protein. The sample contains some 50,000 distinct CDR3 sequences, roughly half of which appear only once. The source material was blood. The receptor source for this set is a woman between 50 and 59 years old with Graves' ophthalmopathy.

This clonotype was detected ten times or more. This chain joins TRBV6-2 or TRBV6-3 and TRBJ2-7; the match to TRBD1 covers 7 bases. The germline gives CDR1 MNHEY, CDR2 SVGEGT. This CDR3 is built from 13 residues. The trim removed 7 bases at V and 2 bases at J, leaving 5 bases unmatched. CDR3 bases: TGTGCCAGCACTGTGGGACAGCCCTACGAGCAGTACTTC. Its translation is CASTVGQPYEQYF.

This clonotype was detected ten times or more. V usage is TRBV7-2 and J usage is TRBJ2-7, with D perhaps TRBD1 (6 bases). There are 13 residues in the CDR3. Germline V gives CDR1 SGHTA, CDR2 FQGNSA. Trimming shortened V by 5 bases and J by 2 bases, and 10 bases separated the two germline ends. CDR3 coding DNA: TGTGCCAGCAGCGGGACACTTCCCTACGAGCAGTACTTC. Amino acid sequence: CASSGTLPYEQYF. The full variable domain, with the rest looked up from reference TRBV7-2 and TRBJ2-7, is GAGVSQSPSNKVTEKGKDVELRCDPISGHTALYWYRQSLGQGLEFLIYFQGNSAPDKSGLPSDRFSAERTGGSVSTLTIQRTQQEDSAVYLCASSGTLPYEQYFGPGTRLTVT.

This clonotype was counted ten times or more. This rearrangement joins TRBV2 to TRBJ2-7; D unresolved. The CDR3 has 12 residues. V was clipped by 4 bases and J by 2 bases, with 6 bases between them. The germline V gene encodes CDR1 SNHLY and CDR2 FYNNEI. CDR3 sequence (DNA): TGTGCCAGCAGTGTGGACGCCTACGAGCAGTACTTC. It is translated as CASSVDAYEQYF.

This chain's CDR3 is CSASKWDEQYF. The CDR3 DNA follows: TGCAGTGCTAGTAAGTGGGACGAGCAGTACTTC. The J gene is TRBJ2-7, the V gene TRBV20-1; D unresolved. CDR1 is DFQATT and CDR2 is SNEGSKA in the germline V gene (reference sequence). V was shortened by 3 bases and J by 5 bases, with 8 bases between the two germline ends. The CDR3 length is 11 residues.

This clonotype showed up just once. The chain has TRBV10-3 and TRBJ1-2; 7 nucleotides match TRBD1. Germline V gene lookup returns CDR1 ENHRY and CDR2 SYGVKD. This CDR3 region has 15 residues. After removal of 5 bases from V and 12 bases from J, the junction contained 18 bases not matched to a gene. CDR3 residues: CAISSRTGSSSGNTF. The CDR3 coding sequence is TGTGCCATCAGTTCGAGGACAGGATCCAGCTCTGGAAACACCTTC.

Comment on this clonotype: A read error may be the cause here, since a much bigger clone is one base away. As DNA, the CDR3 is TGCGCCAGCAGCCAAGAATCCAGGGGCGACTATGGCTACGCCTTC. It specifies CASSQESRGDYGYAF. The chain couples TRBV4-1 to TRBJ1-2, with D possibly TRBD1 on 6 matching bases. This CDR3 comprises 15 residues. The germline CDR1 and CDR2 sequences are MGHRA and YSYEKL.

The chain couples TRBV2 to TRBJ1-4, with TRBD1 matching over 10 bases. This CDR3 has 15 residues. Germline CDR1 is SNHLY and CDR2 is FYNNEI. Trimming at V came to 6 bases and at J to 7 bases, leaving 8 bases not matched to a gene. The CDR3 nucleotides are TGTGCCAGCAGCAGACGGGGGACAGGGGCTGAAAAACTGTTTTTT. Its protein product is CASSRRGTGAEKLFF.

In DNA form, the CDR3 reads TGTGCCAGCAGTGCTAGTGCGGGAGACAGCACAGATACGCAGTATTTT. It is translated as CASSASAGDSTDTQYF. This chain connects TRBV2 to TRBJ2-3; the match to TRBD2 covers 7 bases. The CDR3 has 16 residues. V lost 4 bases to trimming and J lost 0 bases; unmatched junction nucleotides: 7. The germline V gene has CDR1 SNHLY and CDR2 FYNNEI.

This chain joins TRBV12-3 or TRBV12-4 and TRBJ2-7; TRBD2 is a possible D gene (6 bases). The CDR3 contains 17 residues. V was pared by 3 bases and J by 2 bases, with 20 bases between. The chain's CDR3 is CASSLGGGGPRAYEQYF. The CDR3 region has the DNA TGTGCCAGCAGTTTGGGAGGAGGAGGGCCGCGCGCCTACGAGCAGTACTTC.

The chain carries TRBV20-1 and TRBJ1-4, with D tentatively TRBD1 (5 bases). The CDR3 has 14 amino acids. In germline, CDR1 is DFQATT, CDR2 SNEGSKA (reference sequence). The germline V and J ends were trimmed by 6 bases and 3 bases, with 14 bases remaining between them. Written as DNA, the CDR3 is TGCAGTGCAGAGGAAGCAGGGCCTAATGAAAAACTGTTTTTT. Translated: CSAEEAGPNEKLFF.

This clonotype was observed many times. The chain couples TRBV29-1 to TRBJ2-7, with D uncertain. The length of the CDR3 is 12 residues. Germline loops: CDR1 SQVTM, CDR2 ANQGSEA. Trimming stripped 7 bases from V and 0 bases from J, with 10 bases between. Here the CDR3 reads CSAEGISYEQYF. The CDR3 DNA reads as TGCAGCGCCGAAGGAATCTCCTACGAGCAGTACTTC.